This TCR beta chain was observed in a study of blood T cells in healthy people across ages. Notes on the study in general: Whereas aged donors had fewer naive CD4+ cells, long-lived donors had more of them and higher diversity. TCR beta diversity per million T cells fell roughly linearly with age.

Germline V gene lookup returns CDR1 DFQATT and CDR2 SNEGSKA (reference sequence). This CDR3 has 13 residues. V gave up 5 bases and J gave up 1 base; unmatched junction bases: 2. Peripheral blood samples of 9 to 10 milliliters were drawn from each donor. As to this clonotype: The antigen remains undetermined.

A second PCR, run for about 6 to 11 cycles, used a sample-barcoded 5' primer plus a J-beta primer mix. Researchers report that a template-switch adaptor with 12 random nucleotides tagged each cDNA molecule. From the 5' RACE reads, TCRdb called clonotypes with MiXCR, one entry per CDR3 protein. The sample shows about 1.4 million distinct CDR3 sequences, approximately 63% of them seen only once. The receptor comes from a young man in good health. Sequenced input: blood. The J gene is TRBJ1-5, the V gene TRBV20-1; TRBD1 aligns across 7 bases. The CDR3 spells CSAAGGSNQPQHF. The CDR3 region has the DNA TGCAGTGCTGCAGGGGGGAGCAATCAGCCCCAGCATTTT.